These 25 T cell receptor beta chains originate from one sample sequenced in a study of cytomegalovirus exposure and HLA in healthy donors. The primer mix had 60 Vbeta and 13 Jbeta primers. Sequenced by immunoSEQ multiplex PCR; TCRdb stores in-frame clones only, minus some. Among approximately 150,000 clones listed, approximately 80% were seen once. Sequencing input: PBMCs. Receptors were obtained from a young man in good health and CMV-seropositive.

This clone has just a few counts. This chain uses TRBV6-1 with TRBJ1-6; the match to TRBD1 covers 7 bases. Trimming at V came to 4 bases and at J to 6 bases, leaving 3 bases not matched to a gene. The CDR3 totals 14 residues. CDR1 and CDR2 from the germline V gene are MNHNS and SASEGT. The CDR3 DNA is TGTGCCAGCAGTGCGACAGGGTTTAATTCACCCCTCCACTTT. It specifies CASSATGFNSPLHF.

The V and J genes are TRBV10-3 and TRBJ2-5; 9 bases line up with TRBD1. CDR3 length equals 14 residues. CDR1 and CDR2 from the germline V gene are ENHRY and SYGVKD. Trimming took 8 bases from V and 5 from J; bases not matched to a gene: 9. CDR3 coding DNA: TGTGCCATCTCTAATACAGGGGGCGAGGAGACCCAGTACTTC. This translates into CAISNTGGEETQYF.

CDR3 in amino acids: CASSSSQRGGGETQYF. The CDR3 nucleotides are TGTGCCAGCAGTTCGTCCCAGCGGGGGGGCGGGGAGACCCAGTACTTC. The chain employs TRBV6-6 and TRBJ2-5; 10 bases match TRBD2. CDR1 is MNHNY, CDR2 SVGAGI, per germline (reference sequence). The length of the CDR3 is 16 residues. The V and J ends lost 4 bases and 5 bases, in that order; junction bases with no gene match: 10.

V is TRBV5-6 and J is TRBJ1-2; no clear D gene. The germline V gene encodes CDR1 SGHDT and CDR2 YYEEEE. V was trimmed by 4 bases and J by 3 bases, leaving 16 bases between them. The CDR3 runs to 15 residues. CDR3 sequence: CASSPVEGPYYGYTF. The CDR3 DNA reads as TGTGCCAGCAGCCCGGTAGAGGGCCCCTACTATGGCTACACCTTC.

This clone was picked up one time. The chain couples TRBV2 to TRBJ2-5; 7 positions agree with TRBD1. There are 13 residues in the CDR3. CDR1 SNHLY and CDR2 FYNNEI come from the germline V gene. V lost 10 bases to trimming and J lost 5 bases; unmatched junction nucleotides: 10. The CDR3 protein is CANPRGRGETQYF. Written as DNA, the CDR3 is TGTGCCAACCCCAGAGGCAGGGGGGAGACCCAGTACTTC.

Note on this clone: The conserved phenylalanine or tryptophan is not found at the CDR3 terminus, so this likely reflects a read error. Because the CDR3's place on the DNA is in doubt, the DNA is left out and the CDR3 is given as listed by TCRdb. V is TRBV9 and J is TRBJ1-2; TRBD1, as called in the table, went unchecked against the DNA. Germline V lookup: CDR1 SGDLS, CDR2 YYNGEE. The CDR3 region is 11 residues in length, termini included. The CDR3 reads CASSNDGDRRL.

This sequence joins TRBV4-1 and TRBJ2-3; the match to TRBD2 covers 11 bases. Losses at the gene ends were 2 bases for V and 6 bases for J; bases not matched to a gene: 4. CDR3 size: 15 residues. Germline V gene sequence: CDR1 MGHRA, CDR2 YSYEKL. The CDR3 loop is CASSQRTSGLDTQYF. The CDR3 DNA reads as TGCGCCAGCAGCCAACGGACTAGCGGGTTGGATACGCAGTATTTT.

This clone occurred once. The chain is built from TRBV29-1 and TRBJ2-5; 8 nucleotides align to TRBD1. CDR1 SQVTM and CDR2 ANQGSEA come from the germline V gene. V lost 6 bases and J lost 5; bases outside the gene matches: 14. The CDR3 contains 15 residues. As DNA, the CDR3 is TGCAGCGTGGATGGAGGGGACAGGATAATGGAGACCCAGTACTTC. It codes for CSVDGGDRIMETQYF.

The table lists this clone with a count of one. The chain links TRBV6-1 to TRBJ1-4; D ambiguous. Germline CDR1 reads MNHNS; CDR2 reads SASEGT. V lost 4 bases and J 0 bases, leaving 15 bases between the germline ends. The CDR3 has 17 amino acids. The CDR3 here is CASSARTSPATNEKLFF. In nucleotides, the CDR3 is TGTGCCAGCAGTGCGAGGACTTCTCCCGCAACTAATGAAAAACTGTTTTTT.

The chain links TRBV7-8 to TRBJ1-3; D remains unclear. The CDR3 extends over 14 amino acids. Germline V gene lookup returns CDR1 SGHVS and CDR2 FQNEAQ. Trimming removed 3 bases at V and 5 bases at J, with 11 bases between. CDR3 bases: TGTGCCAGCAGCTTCGCGGGGTGGCGAAACACCATATATTTT. Residues: CASSFAGWRNTIYF.

V and J are TRBV27 and TRBJ2-7; possible D gene TRBD2, 6 bases. This CDR3 is 14 amino acids long. V was cut by 1 base and J by 4 bases, with 11 bases left in between. Germline CDR1 MNHEY, CDR2 SMNVEV (reference sequence). CDR3 residues: CASSLLASAYEQYF. CDR3 bases: TGTGCCAGCAGTTTATTGGCTAGCGCGTACGAGCAGTACTTC.

This clone occurred a few times. This chain joins TRBV7-9 and TRBJ2-7, with D possibly TRBD2 on 6 matching bases. CDR1 SEHNR and CDR2 FQNEAQ come from the germline V gene (reference sequence). The CDR3 loop spans 12 amino acids. With 4 bases removed from V and 5 bases from J, the gap between germline ends came to 9 bases. As DNA, the CDR3 is TGTGCCAGCAGCTGGAGGGGTAACGAGCAGTACTTC. This sequence encodes CASSWRGNEQYF.

V and J are TRBV4-3 and TRBJ2-7; D might be TRBD2 (7 bases). The CDR3 has 17 residues. V was shortened by 0 bases and J by 4 bases, with 19 bases between the two germline ends. Germline loops: CDR1 LGHNA, CDR2 YSLEER. The CDR3 DNA is TGCGCCAGCAGCCAAGATCAGTCTGGCGGGGGCCGATACGAGCAGTACTTC. Translating gives CASSQDQSGGGRYEQYF.

V usage is TRBV21-1 and J usage is TRBJ2-7; the table's D call TRBD1 went unverified against the DNA. TRBV21-1 is a pseudogene segment. The CDR3 extends over 14 amino acids. The CDR3 nucleotides are TGTGCCAGCAGCCCCAGTGGGGCGGAGTGCGAGCAGTACTTC. Translation: CASSPSGAECEQYF.

V is TRBV5-4 and J is TRBJ2-1, with TRBD1 as a possible D gene (5 bases). V lost 2 bases to trimming and J lost 2 bases, with 11 bases between them. The CDR3 extends over 15 amino acids. Germline CDR1 and CDR2: SGHNT and YYREEE (reference sequence). The CDR3 DNA reads as TGTGCCAGCAGCTTCGTAGGGGCCCCCTACAATGAGCAGTTCTTC. Its translation is CASSFVGAPYNEQFF.

The V call is TRBV5-1, the J call TRBJ2-7; 10 bases map to TRBD2. This CDR3 has 13 residues. J was trimmed by 3 bases and V by 4 bases; bases with no gene match: 1. CDR1 SGHRS and CDR2 YFSETQ come from the germline V gene. CDR3 residues: CASSASGSYEQYF. In DNA, the CDR3 is TGCGCCAGCAGCGCTAGCGGGAGCTACGAGCAGTACTTC.

This chain uses TRBV5-1 with TRBJ1-1; D is ambiguous. Trimming took off 0 bases at V and 0 bases at J, with 3 bases between the two ends. Germline loops: CDR1 SGHRS, CDR2 YFSETQ. The CDR3 extends over 13 amino acids. The CDR3 nucleotides are TGCGCCAGCAGCTTGGAGCTGAACACTGAAGCTTTCTTT. This gives the protein CASSLELNTEAFF.

This chain connects TRBV27 to TRBJ2-1; TRBD2 aligns across 8 bases. Unmatched junction bases numbered 6, after V lost 2 bases and J lost 6 bases. The CDR3 is 15 amino acids. Germline V gives CDR1 MNHEY, CDR2 SMNVEV (reference sequence). CDR3 in DNA: TGTGCCAGCAGTTTAGTGGAGCGGGAGATCAATGAGCAGTTCTTC. Translation: CASSLVEREINEQFF.

This clone appeared a single time. The chain joins TRBV5-4 to TRBJ1-5; maybe TRBD1 (5 bases). The CDR3 covers 15 residues. Germline V gene sequence: CDR1 SGHNT, CDR2 YYREEE (reference sequence). V lost 5 bases and J 3 bases, leaving 15 bases between the germline ends. CDR3 in amino acids: CASSLGGGTNQPQHF. The CDR3 DNA is TGTGCCAGCAGTCTGGGCGGGGGAACCAATCAGCCCCAGCATTTT.

This clone was detected a few times. V usage is TRBV7-8 and J usage is TRBJ2-1; tentatively, D is TRBD1 (6 bases). Germline CDR1 is SGHVS and CDR2 is FQNEAQ. With 1 base removed from V and 0 bases from J, the gap between germline ends came to 16 bases. This CDR3 is built from 18 residues. Written as DNA, the CDR3 is TGTGCCAGCAGCTTAGGGACAGTCTCTTTAAGCTCCTACAATGAGCAGTTCTTC. Protein sequence: CASSLGTVSLSSYNEQFF.

V is TRBV28 and J is TRBJ2-7, with D perhaps matching TRBD2 (5 bases). Trimming shortened V by 3 bases and J by 6 bases, and 15 bases separated the two germline ends. The CDR3 is 14 residues long. Germline loops: CDR1 MDHEN, CDR2 SYDVKM. For the CDR3, the DNA is TGTGCCAGCAGTTTCGGGGATCCCCCAAGCGAGCAGTACTTC. Translated: CASSFGDPPSEQYF.

This CDR3 reads CASSRDRFSYEQYF. In nucleotides, the CDR3 is TGTGCCAGCAGTCGAGACAGGTTTTCCTACGAGCAGTACTTC. V gene TRBV6-4 combines with J gene TRBJ2-7, with a weak D call TRBD1 (6 bases). This CDR3 spans 14 amino acids. V was clipped by 5 bases and J by 1 base, with 12 bases between them. Germline V lookup: CDR1 MRHNA, CDR2 SNTAGT.

This sequence joins TRBV6-5 and TRBJ2-2; TRBD2 matches 8 bases. This CDR3 region has 15 residues. CDR1 MNHEY and CDR2 SVGAGI come from the germline V gene. The V segment lost 7 bases and the J segment 3 bases; nucleotides outside the gene matches: 7. The CDR3: CASIPAGVHTGELFF. The CDR3 nucleotides read TGTGCCAGCATTCCAGCGGGAGTTCACACCGGGGAGCTGTTTTTT.

The chain employs TRBV27 and TRBJ2-7; D is perhaps TRBD1 (6 bases). The V gene lost 5 bases and the J gene lost 3 bases, with 20 bases spanning the gap. Germline V gene lookup returns CDR1 MNHEY and CDR2 SMNVEV (reference sequence). This CDR3 comprises 16 residues. CDR3 sequence reads: CASSLSPGQGNYEQYF. The CDR3 DNA follows: TGTGCCAGCAGTCTTTCCCCGGGTCAGGGGAACTACGAGCAGTACTTC.

This clone showed up just a few times. This chain uses TRBV11-1 with TRBJ2-1, with 13 bases aligning to TRBD2. CDR3 length: 16 amino acids. In germline, CDR1 is SGHAT, CDR2 FQDESV (reference sequence). The V gene end was trimmed by 5 bases and the J gene end by 10 bases; junction bases not matched to a gene: 11. The CDR3 region has the DNA TGTGCCAGCAGCCCGCGGACTAGCGGGGGATTTAGGGAGCAGTTCTTC. It specifies CASSPRTSGGFREQFF.